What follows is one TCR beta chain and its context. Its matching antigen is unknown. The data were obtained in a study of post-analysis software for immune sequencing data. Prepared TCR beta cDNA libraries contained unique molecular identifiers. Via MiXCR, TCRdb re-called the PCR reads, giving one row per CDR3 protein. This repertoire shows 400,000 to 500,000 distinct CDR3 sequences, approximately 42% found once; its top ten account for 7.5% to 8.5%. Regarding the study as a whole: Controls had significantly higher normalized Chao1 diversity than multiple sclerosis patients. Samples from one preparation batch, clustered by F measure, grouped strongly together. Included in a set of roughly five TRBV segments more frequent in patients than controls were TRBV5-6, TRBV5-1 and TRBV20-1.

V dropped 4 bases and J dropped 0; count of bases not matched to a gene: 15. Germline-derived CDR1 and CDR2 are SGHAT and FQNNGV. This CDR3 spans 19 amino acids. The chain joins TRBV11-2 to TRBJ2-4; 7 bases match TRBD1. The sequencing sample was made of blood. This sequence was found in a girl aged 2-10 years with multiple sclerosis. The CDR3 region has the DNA TGTGCCAGCAGCTCCCTGGCAGGGGGTCCCACCTTAGCCAAAAACATTCAGTACTTC. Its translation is CASSSLAGGPTLAKNIQYF.